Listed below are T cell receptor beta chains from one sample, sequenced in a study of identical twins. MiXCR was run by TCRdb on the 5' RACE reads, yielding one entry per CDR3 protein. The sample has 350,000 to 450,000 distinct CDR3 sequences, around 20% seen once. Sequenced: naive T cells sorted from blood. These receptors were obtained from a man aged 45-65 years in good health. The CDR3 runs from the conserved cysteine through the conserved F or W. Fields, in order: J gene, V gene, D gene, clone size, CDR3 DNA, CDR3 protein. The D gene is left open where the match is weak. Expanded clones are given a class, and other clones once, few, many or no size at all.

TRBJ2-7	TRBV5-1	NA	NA	TGCGCCAGCAGCTCCCCGGGTGAGGGGTTCAACGAGCAGTACTTC	CASSSPGEGFNEQYF
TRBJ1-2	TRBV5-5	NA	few	TGTGCCAGCAGTCCTGGGCCCAGGGTCTCAGGCGCAGGCTATGGCTACACCTTC	CASSPGPRVSGAGYGYTF
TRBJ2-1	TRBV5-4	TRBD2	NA	TGTGCCAGCAGAAAAGCGGGGGGCTCCTACAATGAGCAGTTCTTC	CASRKAGGSYNEQFF
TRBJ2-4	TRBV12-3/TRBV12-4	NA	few	TGTGCCAGCAGCCCCGGGGAGACGAACATTCAGTACTTC	CASSPGETNIQYF
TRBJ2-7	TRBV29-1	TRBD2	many	TGCAGCGTTGAGGCGGGAGTCCACGAGCAGTACTTC	CSVEAGVHEQYF
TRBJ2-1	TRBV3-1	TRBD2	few	TGTGCCAGCAGCCAAATGCTAGCGGGAGGGTACAATGAGCAGTTCTTC	CASSQMLAGGYNEQFF
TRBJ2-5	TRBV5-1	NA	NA	TGCGCCAGCAGCTTGGGGGGGAGGAGACCACAAGAGACCCAGTACTTC	CASSLGGRRPQETQYF
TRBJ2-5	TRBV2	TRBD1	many	TGTGCCAGCGGAGGATCCCGACAGGGCCAAGAGACCCAGTACTTC	CASGGSRQGQETQYF
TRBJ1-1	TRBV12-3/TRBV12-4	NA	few	TGTGCCAGCAGTTTAGGCACCAGGCTGAACACTGAAGCTTTCTTT	CASSLGTRLNTEAFF
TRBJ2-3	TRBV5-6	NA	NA	TGTGCCAGCAGCTTGTTAGTAAACACAGATACGCAGTATTTT	CASSLLVNTDTQYF